This T cell receptor (beta chain) was identified during a study of cytomegalovirus exposure and HLA in healthy donors. Of note for this clone: Its antigen is not identified.

CDR1 MNHNS and CDR2 SASEGT come from the germline V gene. The CDR3 loop spans 14 amino acids. Study findings and constraints: The study listed under 200 cytomegalovirus-associated TCR beta chains. Using a false discovery rate of 0.05, a later analysis showed that some 16,000 TCR beta sequences were associated with HLA alleles.

This PCR relied on a set of 60 Vbeta primers and 13 Jbeta primers. TCRdb keeps only in-frame clones here, not all; method: immunoSEQ multiplex PCR. The data hold 100,000 or so clones, with about 80% observed a single time. Sequencing was done on a sample of PBMCs. The V gene is TRBV6-1, the J gene TRBJ2-5; D ambiguous. TRBJ2-7 explains the end of the DNA better; the J call may be wrong. This clonotype was obtained from a man aged 40-49 years in good health and CMV-seronegative. DNA for the CDR3: TGTGCCAGCAGAATCTCCCCTCCTTCGTACGAGCAGTACTTC. Amino acids: CASRISPPSYEQYF.